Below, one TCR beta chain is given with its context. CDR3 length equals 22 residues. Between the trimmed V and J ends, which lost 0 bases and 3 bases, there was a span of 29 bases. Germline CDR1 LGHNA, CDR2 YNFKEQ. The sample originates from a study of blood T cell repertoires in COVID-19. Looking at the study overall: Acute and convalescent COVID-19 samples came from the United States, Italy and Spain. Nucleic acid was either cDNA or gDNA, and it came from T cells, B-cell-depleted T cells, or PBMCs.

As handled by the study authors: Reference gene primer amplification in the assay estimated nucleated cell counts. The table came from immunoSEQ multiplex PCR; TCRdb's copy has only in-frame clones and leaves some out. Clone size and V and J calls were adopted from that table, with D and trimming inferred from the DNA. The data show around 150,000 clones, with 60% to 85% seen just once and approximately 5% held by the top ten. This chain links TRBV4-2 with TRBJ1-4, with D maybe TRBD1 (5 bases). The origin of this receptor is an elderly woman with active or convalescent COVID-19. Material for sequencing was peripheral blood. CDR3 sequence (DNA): TGTGCCAGCAGCCAAGAAGGGGCTCGGCAGGGATGGTGGTCTTGGTCTAATGAAAAACTGTTTTTT. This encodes CASSQEGARQGWWSWSNEKLFF.